This TCR beta chain emerged from a study of early T cells in non-severe SARS-CoV-2 infection. Findings and caveats of the study: Matching results from VDJdb favored anti-spike CD8 responses, leaving private and CD4 specificities undetected.

Germline-derived CDR1 and CDR2 are SGHRS and YFSETQ. The V gene lost 3 bases and the J gene lost 5 bases, with 12 bases spanning the gap. CDR3 length equals 13 residues. Remarks on this clonotype: As yet, its antigen is unknown.

Researchers tagged individual cDNA molecules with unique molecular identifiers. MiXCR, applied by TCRdb to the 5' RACE reads, yields one record per CDR3 protein. The sample lists just over 65,000 distinct CDR3 sequences, less than 15% seen once, with roughly 8.3% in the top ten. The V gene is TRBV5-1, the J gene TRBJ2-7; D perhaps matches TRBD2 (6 bases). Material for sequencing was whole blood. The TCR comes from an adult who was a healthcare worker with PCR-confirmed SARS-CoV-2 infection or an uninfected control (not recorded which). The CDR3, as DNA: TGCGCCAGCAGCTCACTAGCCCCCGACGAGCAGTACTTC. It codes for CASSSLAPDEQYF.